This T cell receptor (beta chain) was obtained from a study of shared T cell receptors in the human thymus. The method was immunoSEQ multiplex PCR; TCRdb's version includes in-frame clones alone and lacks a portion of them. Of over 350,000 clones detected, about 95% appear once; the ten largest clones hold approximately 0.02%. The CDR3 extends over 17 amino acids. Deletions cut 5 bases from V and 3 bases from J, with 20 bases between. The germline V gene encodes CDR1 MDHEN and CDR2 SYDVKM. The gene calls are TRBV28 and TRBJ1-5; the D is unclear. The sample comprised thymocytes. The TCR originated in a human donor. The CDR3 DNA reads TGTGCCAGCAGTAGGTGGCAACACCTCACTACCAATCAGCCCCAGCATTTT. Translation gives CASSRWQHLTTNQPQHF.